Listed below are T cell receptor beta chains from one sample, sequenced in a study of blood T cell repertoires in COVID-19. The method was immunoSEQ multiplex PCR; TCRdb's version includes in-frame clones alone and lacks a portion of them. In the table there are around 240,000 clones, roughly 88% of which are singletons. The sample taken for sequencing was peripheral blood. These receptors all come from a woman aged 40 to 55 who had recovered from COVID-19. Both conserved end residues are part of each CDR3. D genes are given only for firm matches. Clone size appears in some rows only: once, few, many, or a class for an expanded clone.

v_call,d_call,j_call,clone_size,cdr3_aa,cdr3_nt
TRBV6-5,TRBD1,TRBJ2-3,.,CASCHTTGLTDTQYF,TGTGCCAGTTGTCACACGACAGGGCTCACAGATACGCAGTATTTT
TRBV5-6,.,TRBJ2-7,.,CASSLIAAGFEQYF,TGTGCCAGCAGCTTGATAGCTGCGGGGTTCGAGCAGTACTTC
TRBV5-6,TRBD1,TRBJ1-2,.,CASSLVVGIGTGVGGYTF,TGTGCCAGCAGCTTGGTCGTGGGAATTGGGACAGGGGTTGGCGGCTACACCTTC
TRBV19,.,TRBJ1-5,many,CASSTIGGAGQPQHF,TGTGCCAGTAGTACAATAGGAGGCGCGGGTCAGCCCCAGCATTTT
TRBV6-5,TRBD1,TRBJ2-3,.,CASSHRGLTDTQYF,TGTGCCAGCAGTCACAGGGGATTAACAGATACGCAGTATTTT
TRBV7-2,TRBD2,TRBJ2-1,.,CASSLLAGGYNEQFF,TGTGCCAGCAGCTTACTAGCGGGGGGGTACAATGAGCAGTTCTTC
TRBV15,TRBD1,TRBJ1-1,once,CATKRQGFGNTEAFF,TGTGCCACCAAGAGACAGGGGTTCGGGAACACTGAAGCTTTCTTT
TRBV13,.,TRBJ2-1,.,CASSSLGNEQFF,TGTGCCAGCAGCTCACTAGGCAATGAGCAGTTCTTC
TRBV3-1/TRBV3-2,TRBD1,TRBJ1-6,.,CASSQGLTGGSPLHF,TGTGCCAGCAGCCAAGGTTTAACAGGGGGATCACCCCTCCACTTT
TRBV7-8,.,TRBJ1-1,.,CASSLWSQVNTEAFF,TGTGCCAGCAGCTTATGGTCCCAGGTGAACACTGAAGCTTTCTTT
TRBV30,TRBD1,TRBJ1-4,few,CAWRDRGMYYEKLFF,TGTGCCTGGAGGGACAGGGGAATGTATTATGAAAAACTGTTTTTT
TRBV2,TRBD2,TRBJ2-3,.,CASSEAGTSGWSTDTQYF,TGTGCCAGCAGTGAAGCCGGGACTAGCGGGTGGAGCACAGATACGCAGTATTTT
TRBV10-3,.,TRBJ2-5,.,CAIRDPGTGEETQYF,TGTGCCATCAGAGACCCCGGGACGGGAGAAGAGACCCAGTACTTC
TRBV7-2,TRBD2,TRBJ2-3,.,CASSLGLAGDTQYF,TGTGCCAGCAGCTTGGGACTAGCAGGAGATACGCAGTATTTT
TRBV6-5,TRBD2,TRBJ2-3,.,CASSRLAGTDTQYF,TGTGCCAGCAGTCGACTAGCGGGGACAGATACGCAGTATTTT
TRBV7-2,TRBD2,TRBJ2-5,.,CASSLTSGGTQYF,TGTGCCAGCAGCTTAACTAGCGGGGGGACCCAGTACTTC
TRBV7-9,.,TRBJ1-5,few,CASSAGDQPQHF,TGTGCCAGCAGCGCAGGGGATCAGCCCCAGCATTTT
TRBV30,.,TRBJ1-5,.,CAWGTDGNQPQHF,TGTGCCTGGGGGACTGACGGCAATCAGCCCCAGCATTTT
TRBV7-8,.,TRBJ2-7,.,CASSPRGQTYEQYF,TGTGCCAGCAGCCCACGAGGACAGACTTACGAGCAGTACTTC
TRBV7-2,.,TRBJ1-2,.,CASSPLGARYGYTF,TGTGCCAGCAGCCCATTGGGGGCCCGCTATGGCTACACCTTC
TRBV10-3,TRBD2,TRBJ2-2,few,CASSSSGVNTGELFF,TGTGCCAGCTCGTCTAGCGGAGTAAACACCGGGGAGCTGTTTTTT
TRBV3-1/TRBV3-2,TRBD1,TRBJ1-2,once,CASSHLQGAGVYGYTF,TGTGCCAGCAGCCACTTACAGGGGGCTGGAGTCTATGGCTACACCTTC
TRBV11-2,TRBD2,TRBJ2-3,.,CASSKGVSGGRTDTQYF,TGTGCCAGCAGCAAGGGGGTTAGCGGGGGACGCACAGATACGCAGTATTTT
TRBV3-1/TRBV3-2,.,TRBJ1-2,.,CASSLGQLYGYTF,TGTGCCAGCAGTCTCGGACAGCTCTATGGCTACACCTTC
TRBV18,TRBD1,TRBJ1-4,.,CASSPGTGDEKLFF,TGTGCCAGCTCTCCCGGGACAGGGGATGAAAAACTGTTTTTT
TRBV6-2/TRBV6-3,TRBD2,TRBJ2-5,.,CASSSSGGETQYF,TGTGCCAGCAGTTCTAGCGGGGGAGAGACCCAGTACTTC
TRBV3-1/TRBV3-2,.,TRBJ2-7,once,CASSQAPGDAYEQYF,TGTGCCAGCAGCCAAGCTCCGGGGGACGCCTACGAGCAGTACTTC
TRBV19,.,TRBJ1-4,.,CASSIGSGSNNEKLFF,TGTGCCAGTAGTATAGGGAGCGGATCGAATAATGAAAAACTGTTTTTT
TRBV4-2,.,TRBJ1-2,.,CASSFYREVNGYTF,TGTGCCAGCAGCTTTTACAGGGAAGTAAATGGCTACACCTTC
TRBV29-1,.,TRBJ2-7,.,CSVEAAGSYEQYF,TGCAGCGTTGAAGCCGCGGGCTCCTACGAGCAGTACTTC
TRBV6-4,TRBD1,TRBJ1-1,.,CASSRDSNTEAFF,TGTGCCAGCAGTAGGGACAGCAACACTGAAGCTTTCTTT
TRBV4-3,TRBD1,TRBJ1-4,.,CASSPQGDRGHEKLFF,TGCGCCAGCAGCCCCCAAGGAGACAGGGGCCATGAAAAACTGTTTTTT
TRBV14,TRBD1,TRBJ1-2,.,CASSQETFPDRGGTF,TGTGCCAGCAGCCAAGAGACCTTCCCGGACAGGGGCGGCACCTTC
TRBV28,.,TRBJ1-2,.,CASSVNYGYTF,TGTGCCAGCAGCGTTAACTATGGCTACACCTTC
TRBV6-5,TRBD1,TRBJ1-2,.,CASSYSSQGAKGGYTF,TGTGCCAGCAGTTACTCGAGTCAGGGGGCGAAAGGAGGCTACACCTTC
TRBV28,.,TRBJ2-1,.,CASSFGQTNEQFF,TGTGCCAGCAGTTTTGGACAGACCAATGAGCAGTTCTTC
TRBV19,.,TRBJ2-4,.,CASRAGWGHNAKNIQYF,TGTGCCAGTAGGGCCGGATGGGGCCATAATGCCAAAAACATTCAGTACTTC
TRBV11-2,.,TRBJ1-5,.,CASSLTDQPQHF,TGTGCCAGCAGCCTTACAGATCAGCCCCAGCATTTT
TRBV6-2/TRBV6-3,.,TRBJ2-5,.,CASSLQGLGQETQYF,TGTGCCAGCAGTTTGCAGGGGCTGGGGCAAGAGACCCAGTACTTC
TRBV20-1,.,TRBJ2-1,.,CSASGPFEQFF,TGCAGTGCAAGCGGGCCCTTTGAGCAGTTCTTC
TRBV5-6,.,TRBJ1-5,.,CASSLYETRSNQPQHF,TGTGCCAGCAGCTTGTATGAGACCAGGAGCAATCAGCCCCAGCATTTT
TRBV5-5,TRBD1,TRBJ2-2,.,CASSLTGGEGTGELFF,TGTGCCAGCAGCTTAACAGGGGGCGAGGGCACCGGGGAGCTGTTTTTT
TRBV5-5,TRBD2,TRBJ2-7,.,CASSLRRGGLEQYF,TGTGCCAGCAGCTTGCGGCGGGGGGGCCTAGAGCAGTACTTC
TRBV19,.,TRBJ2-7,.,CASSSKLYYEQYF,TGTGCCAGTAGTAGCAAACTCTACTACGAGCAGTACTTC
TRBV19,.,TRBJ2-5,.,CASSIDRETQYF,TGTGCCAGTAGTATAGATCGGGAGACCCAGTACTTC